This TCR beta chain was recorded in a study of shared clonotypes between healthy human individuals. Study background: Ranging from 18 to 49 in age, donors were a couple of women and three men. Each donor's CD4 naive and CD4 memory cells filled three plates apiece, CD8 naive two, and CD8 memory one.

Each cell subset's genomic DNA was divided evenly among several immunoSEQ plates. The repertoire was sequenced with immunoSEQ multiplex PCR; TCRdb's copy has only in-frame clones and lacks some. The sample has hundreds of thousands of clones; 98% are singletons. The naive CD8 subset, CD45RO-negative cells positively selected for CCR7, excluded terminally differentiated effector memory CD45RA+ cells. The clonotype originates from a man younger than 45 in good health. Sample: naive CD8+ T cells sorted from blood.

Here the CDR3 reads CATPRGLTGELFF. The DNA for the CDR3 is TGTGCCACACCGCGGGGTTTAACCGGGGAGCTGTTTTTT. V gene TRBV6-1 combines with J gene TRBJ2-2, with D possibly matching TRBD2 (6 bases). The CDR3 is 13 residues long. V dropped 10 bases and J dropped 5 bases, with 14 bases sitting between them. CDR1 and CDR2 from the germline V gene are MNHNS and SASEGT.